This entry is about one T cell receptor (beta chain). These data originate in a study of blood T cell repertoires in COVID-19. Whole-study context: Material from acute and convalescent COVID-19 was sourced from the United States, Italy and Spain. PBMCs, B-cell-depleted T cells, or T cells provided the cDNA or gDNA that made up the material.

This CDR3 comprises 12 residues. CDR1 is SGHVS, CDR2 FQNEAQ, per germline. Trimming shortened V by 5 bases and J by 4 bases, and 6 bases separated the two germline ends. In the source study's methods: Using reference gene primer amplification, nucleated cell counts were estimated. Here immunoSEQ multiplex PCR was the method, and the copy in TCRdb shows in-frame clones only, minus some. V and J calls and clone size are those listed in that table; D and trimming were worked out from the DNA. The sample holds fewer than 350,000 clones; around 85% are singletons and the top ten take 2.1%. The rearrangement joins TRBV7-8 to TRBJ1-5; no definite D call. The sample taken for sequencing was peripheral blood. This clonotype was sampled from a woman under 40 who had recovered from COVID-19. The CDR3 nucleotides are TGTGCCAGCAGCCCCCCAAATCAGCCCCAGCATTTT. Its protein is CASSPPNQPQHF.